This T cell receptor (beta chain) originates from a study of blood T cell repertoires in COVID-19. Repertoires were generated with immunoSEQ multiplex PCR, while TCRdb's copy carries only in-frame clones and drops some. The data show roughly 400,000 clones, approximately 87% seen once. The trim removed 5 bases at V and 4 bases at J, leaving 4 bases unmatched. CDR3 size: 14 residues. Germline assignment: CDR1 MDHEN and CDR2 SYDVKM. The clonotype comes from an older woman with COVID-19, enrolled during active disease. The chain links TRBV28 to TRBJ1-2; 10 bases agree with TRBD1. Sequenced input: peripheral blood. CDR3 sequence (DNA): TGTGCCAGCAGTAAGACAGGGGGCGGCTATGGCTACACCTTC. It encodes CASSKTGGGYGYTF.